The entry below gives a single T cell receptor (beta chain) sequence along with its context. What it binds is unknown. Clones were read by immunoSEQ multiplex PCR, and TCRdb kept only the in-frame ones, dropping some. Found here are 28,000 or so clones, 70% to 80% of them singletons; the top ten hold 6.5% to 9%. These data originate in a study of radiotherapy plus CTLA-4 blockade in lung cancer. Across the study: Roughly 17% of patients responded objectively, and roughly 34% achieved disease control. Study results and limitations: The authors reported that early blood T cell clone dynamics, with interferon-beta, best predicted response. In blood, after radiotherapy plus ipilimumab, tumor-derived TCR clones expanded.

CDR3 length: 13 residues. Germline V gene data show CDR1 as MNHNS and CDR2 as SASEGT. The V gene end was trimmed by 7 bases and the J gene end by 2 bases; junction bases not matched to a gene: 3. The sequence was obtained from a human donor with non-small cell lung cancer who had stable disease on radiotherapy plus ipilimumab. The chain employs TRBV6-1 and TRBJ1-1; the match to TRBD1 covers 8 bases. The source was peripheral blood, collected from a patient treated with radiotherapy plus ipilimumab. In DNA form, the CDR3 reads TGTGCCAGCACGGGACAGGTCAACACTGAAGCTTTCTTT. Residues: CASTGQVNTEAFF.